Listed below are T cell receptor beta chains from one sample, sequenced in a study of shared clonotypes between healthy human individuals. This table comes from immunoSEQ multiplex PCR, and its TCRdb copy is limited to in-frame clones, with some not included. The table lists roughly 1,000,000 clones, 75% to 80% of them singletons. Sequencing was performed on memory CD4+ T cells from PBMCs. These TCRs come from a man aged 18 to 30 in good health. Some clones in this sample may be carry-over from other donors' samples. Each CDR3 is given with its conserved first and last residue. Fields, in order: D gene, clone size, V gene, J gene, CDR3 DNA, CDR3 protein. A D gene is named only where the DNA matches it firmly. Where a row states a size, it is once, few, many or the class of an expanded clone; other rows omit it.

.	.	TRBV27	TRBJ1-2	TGTGCCAGCACTCTGAAGGCGGGCTATGGCTACACCTTC	CASTLKAGYGYTF
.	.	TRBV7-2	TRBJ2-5	TGTGCCAGCAGCTTAACGGTCGGGACCCAGTACTTC	CASSLTVGTQYF
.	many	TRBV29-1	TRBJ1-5	TGCAGCGTCACGGGGCAGCCCCAGCATTTT	CSVTGQPQHF
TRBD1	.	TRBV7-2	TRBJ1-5	TGTGCCAGCAGCTTAGGGGGACAGAGAAATCAGCCCCAGCATTTT	CASSLGGQRNQPQHF
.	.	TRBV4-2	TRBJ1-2	TGTGCCAGCAGCCAAGAAAGGTCAGGGGAGTATGGCTACACCTTC	CASSQERSGEYGYTF
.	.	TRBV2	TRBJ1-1	TGTGCCAGCAGCCGACAGGTTATAAACACTGAAGCTTTCTTT	CASSRQVINTEAFF
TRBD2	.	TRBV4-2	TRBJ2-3	TGTGCCAGCAGCCAGGGGGGACTAGCGGGAGGGCCGGGCACAGATACGCAGTATTTT	CASSQGGLAGGPGTDTQYF
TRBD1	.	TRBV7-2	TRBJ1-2	TGTGCCAGCAGCGGGACAGGGAGCGGCTACACCTTC	CASSGTGSGYTF
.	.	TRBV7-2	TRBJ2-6	TGTGCCAGCAGCCCTATTTCTGGGGCCAACGTCCTGACTTTC	CASSPISGANVLTF
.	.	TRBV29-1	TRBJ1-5	TGCAGCGCCAAGTCAGCCACGGATAGCAATCAGCCCCAGCATTTT	CSAKSATDSNQPQHF
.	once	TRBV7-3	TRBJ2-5	TGTGCCAGCAGTGGAAGGAAGACCCAGTACTTC	CASSGRKTQYF
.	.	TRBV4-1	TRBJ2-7	TGCGCCAGCAGCAAGGGTCCCGCCTACGAGCAGTACTTC	CASSKGPAYEQYF
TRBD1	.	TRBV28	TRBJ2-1	TGTGCCAGCTTCAGCACCCTGGACAGGGCCTACAATGAGCAGTTCTTC	CASFSTLDRAYNEQFF
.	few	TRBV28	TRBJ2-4	TGTGCCAGCAGCCGCTCACCCGGCAGGGTAAACATTCAGTACTTC	CASSRSPGRVNIQYF
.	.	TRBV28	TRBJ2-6	TGTGCCAGCAGTTTATATCTAGGAGGATCTGGGGCCAACGTCCTGACTTTC	CASSLYLGGSGANVLTF
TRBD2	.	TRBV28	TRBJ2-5	TGTGCCAGCAGTTCCTCGGCCCATCAGGGAGGGTCCCAAGAGACCCAGTACTTC	CASSSSAHQGGSQETQYF
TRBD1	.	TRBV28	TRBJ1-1	TGTGCCTGCAAGGGACAGGGGGCTGAAGCTTTCTTT	CACKGQGAEAFF
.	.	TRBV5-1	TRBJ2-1	TGCGCCAGCAGCTTGGGAAGCGGAAGCTCCTACAATGAGCAGTTCTTC	CASSLGSGSSYNEQFF
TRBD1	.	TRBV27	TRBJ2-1	TGTGCCAGCAACCCGGGACAGGGGACTCCTAGCGGCCTCAATGAGCAGTTCTTC	CASNPGQGTPSGLNEQFF
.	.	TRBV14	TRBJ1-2	TGTGCCAGCAGCCTTTCTGGTAACTATGGCTACACCTTC	CASSLSGNYGYTF
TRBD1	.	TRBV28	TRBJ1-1	TGTGCCAGCAGTTGGGGGGGACAGGCGAGAGCTTTCTTT	CASSWGGQARAFF
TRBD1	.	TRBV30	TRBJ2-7	TGTGCCTGGAGGCCGGGACAGGGCTCCTACGAGCAGTACTTC	CAWRPGQGSYEQYF
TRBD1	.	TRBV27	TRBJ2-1	TGTGCCAGCAGTTCTCGGACAGGGAATTTATACAATGAGCAGTTCTTC	CASSSRTGNLYNEQFF
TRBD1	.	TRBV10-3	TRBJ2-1	TGTGCCATCAGGCGACAGGGGGCTTCTAATGAGCAGTTCTTC	CAIRRQGASNEQFF
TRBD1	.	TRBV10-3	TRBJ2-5	TGTGCCATCAGCCGACAGGGGAGGAACACAATTCAAGAGACCCAGTACTTC	CAISRQGRNTIQETQYF
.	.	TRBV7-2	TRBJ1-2	TGTGCCAGCAGCCCGAGCATGAACTATGGCTACACCTTC	CASSPSMNYGYTF
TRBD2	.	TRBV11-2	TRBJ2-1	TGTGCCAGCAGCTTAGCTGCCCTAGCGGGAAACTTCAATGAGCAGTTCTTC	CASSLAALAGNFNEQFF
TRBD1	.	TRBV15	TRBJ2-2	TGTGCCACCAGCAGAGGACAGGGGGGAACCGGGGAGCTGTTTTTT	CATSRGQGGTGELFF
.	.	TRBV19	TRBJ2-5	TGTGCCAGTAGTAACTACCAAGAGACCCAGTACTTC	CASSNYQETQYF
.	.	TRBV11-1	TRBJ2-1	TGTGCCAGCAGCTTAGTGCGTGGGGGAGGATTCAATGAGCAGTTCTTC	CASSLVRGGGFNEQFF
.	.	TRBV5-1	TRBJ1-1	TGCGCCAGCAGCTTGGCCCTGATGGAATTGAACACTGAAGCTTTCTTT	CASSLALMELNTEAFF
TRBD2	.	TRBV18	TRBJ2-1	TGTGCCAGCTCACCACCGACTAGCGGATACAATGAGCAGTTCTTC	CASSPPTSGYNEQFF
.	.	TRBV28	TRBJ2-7	TGTGCCAGCAGTTCCGGGACTGAGGCCTACGAGCAGTACTTC	CASSSGTEAYEQYF
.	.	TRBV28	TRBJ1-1	TGTGCCAGCAGTTTGCCGGGACTGGGGAACACTGAAGCTTTCTTT	CASSLPGLGNTEAFF
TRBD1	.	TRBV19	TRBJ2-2	TGTGCCAGCAATCGGGGACAGGTGTACACCGGGGAGCTGTTTTTT	CASNRGQVYTGELFF
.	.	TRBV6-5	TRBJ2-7	TGTGCCAGCAGTTACTCGGGCGACAGAATCCTCGAGCAGTACTTC	CASSYSGDRILEQYF
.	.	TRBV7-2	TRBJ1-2	TGTGCCAGCAGCTTAGGTTTAGGGGTTGGAGTTGATGGCTACACCTTC	CASSLGLGVGVDGYTF
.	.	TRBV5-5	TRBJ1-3	TGTGCCAGCAGCTTGGCGGGGAACACCATATATTTT	CASSLAGNTIYF
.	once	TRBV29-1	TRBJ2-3	TGCAGCGTTGATGAAGACAGAACAGATACGCAGTATTTT	CSVDEDRTDTQYF
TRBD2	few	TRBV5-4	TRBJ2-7	TGTGCCAGCAGCAGGCTCGGACTAGCATCCTACGAGCAGTACTTC	CASSRLGLASYEQYF
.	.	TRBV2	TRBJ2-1	TGTGCCAGCAGTGTTAGGCGCGGCTCCTACAATGAGCAGTTCTTC	CASSVRRGSYNEQFF
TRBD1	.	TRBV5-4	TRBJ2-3	TGTGCCAGCAGCTTTCGGACAGGGGGCACAGATACGCAGTATTTT	CASSFRTGGTDTQYF
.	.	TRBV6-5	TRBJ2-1	TGTGCCGGCAGTTACGGGTTCCTAGCGCGGGCCAATGAGCAGTTCTTC	CAGSYGFLARANEQFF
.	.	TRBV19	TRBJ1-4	TGTGCCAGTAGTATGGGGAGCGAGGAAAAACTGTTTTTT	CASSMGSEEKLFF
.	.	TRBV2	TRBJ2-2	TGTGCCAGCTCAGGTGCTGCGCGCCTCACCGGGGAGCTGTTTTTT	CASSGAARLTGELFF
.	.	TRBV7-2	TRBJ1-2	TGTGCCAGCAGCTCCCGTAGGTCGGGTGGCTATGGCTACACCTTC	CASSSRRSGGYGYTF
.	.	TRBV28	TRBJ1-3	TGTGCCAGCAGTCCCCCAGGGGTACCTGGAAACACCATATATTTT	CASSPPGVPGNTIYF
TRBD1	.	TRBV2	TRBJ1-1	TGTGCCAGCAGCGCGACAGGGGATAACACTGAAGCTTTCTTT	CASSATGDNTEAFF
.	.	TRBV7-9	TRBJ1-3	TGTGCCAGCAGCTTAGCGTACGTAGGGAACGGAAACACCATATATTTT	CASSLAYVGNGNTIYF
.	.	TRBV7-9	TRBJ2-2	TGTGCCAGCAGCCAGAACGCAGGGAGCACCGGGGAGCTGTTTTTT	CASSQNAGSTGELFF
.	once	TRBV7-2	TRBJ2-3	TGTGCCAGCAGCTTAGAAACCCTGCGGGAGCAGTATTTT	CASSLETLREQYF
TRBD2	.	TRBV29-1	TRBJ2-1	TGCAGCTCCAAAGGGACTAGCCATTACAATGAGCAGTTCTTC	CSSKGTSHYNEQFF
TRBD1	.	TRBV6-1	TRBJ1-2	TGTGCCAGCAGTGGGACAGGGGGGGACGACTATGGCTACACCTTC	CASSGTGGDDYGYTF
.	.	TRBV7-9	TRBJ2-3	TGTGCCAGCAGCTTAGTCGTGACGGGAAGCACAGATACGCAGTATTTT	CASSLVVTGSTDTQYF